This TCR beta chain is from a study of beta chain features in type 1 diabetes. Study summary: All samples yielded 107,917,701 examined sorted cells.

Expressed TCRB transcripts were sequenced because the entire RNA isolate underwent reverse transcription. Sequenced naive, central memory and regulatory T cell samples produced an average of roughly 3.5 million reads. The assay was immunoSEQ multiplex PCR, and TCRdb's table has in-frame clones only and misses some. The profile covers 300,000 to 350,000 clones, with around 9.3% appearing a single time and around 1% taken by the ten largest. Whole-study results and caveats: In type 1 diabetes patients, VDJ junctions had fewer insertions; deletions at these junctions were more frequent. Short templates might get an advantage during PCR, and this would be equal in patients and controls. Shorter TCRB CDR3s, moderately but significantly so, were found in Type 1 diabetes patients in all four CD4+ subsets.

Germline trimming cut 8 bases from V and 7 bases from J; bases unmatched to any gene: 7. The CDR3 spans 13 residues. Per germline, CDR1 MNHNS and CDR2 SASEGT. Regarding this clone: What it recognizes is unknown.

The receptor comes from a man younger than 40 with type 1 diabetes. The chain has TRBV6-1 and TRBJ2-1, with 8 nucleotides matching TRBD1. The sequencing input was central memory CD4+ T cells from blood. This chain's CDR3 is CASAGGHMNEQFF. The DNA for the CDR3 is TGTGCCAGCGCAGGGGGCCACATGAATGAGCAGTTCTTC.